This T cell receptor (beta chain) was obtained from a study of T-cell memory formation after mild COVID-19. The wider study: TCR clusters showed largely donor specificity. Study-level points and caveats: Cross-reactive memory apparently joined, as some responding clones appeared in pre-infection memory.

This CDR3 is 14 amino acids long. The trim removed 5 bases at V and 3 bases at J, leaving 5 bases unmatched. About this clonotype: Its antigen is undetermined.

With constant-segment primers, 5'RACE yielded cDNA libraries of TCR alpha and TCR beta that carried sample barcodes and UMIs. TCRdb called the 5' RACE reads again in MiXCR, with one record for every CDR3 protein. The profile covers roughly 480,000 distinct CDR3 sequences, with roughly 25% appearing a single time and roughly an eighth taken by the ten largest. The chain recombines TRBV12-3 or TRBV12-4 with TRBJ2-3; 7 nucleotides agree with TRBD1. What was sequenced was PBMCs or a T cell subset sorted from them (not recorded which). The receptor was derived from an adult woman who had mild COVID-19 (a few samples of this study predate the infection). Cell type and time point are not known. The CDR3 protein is CASSPDRETDTQYF. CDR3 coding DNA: TGTGCCAGCAGTCCCGACAGGGAGACAGATACGCAGTATTTT.